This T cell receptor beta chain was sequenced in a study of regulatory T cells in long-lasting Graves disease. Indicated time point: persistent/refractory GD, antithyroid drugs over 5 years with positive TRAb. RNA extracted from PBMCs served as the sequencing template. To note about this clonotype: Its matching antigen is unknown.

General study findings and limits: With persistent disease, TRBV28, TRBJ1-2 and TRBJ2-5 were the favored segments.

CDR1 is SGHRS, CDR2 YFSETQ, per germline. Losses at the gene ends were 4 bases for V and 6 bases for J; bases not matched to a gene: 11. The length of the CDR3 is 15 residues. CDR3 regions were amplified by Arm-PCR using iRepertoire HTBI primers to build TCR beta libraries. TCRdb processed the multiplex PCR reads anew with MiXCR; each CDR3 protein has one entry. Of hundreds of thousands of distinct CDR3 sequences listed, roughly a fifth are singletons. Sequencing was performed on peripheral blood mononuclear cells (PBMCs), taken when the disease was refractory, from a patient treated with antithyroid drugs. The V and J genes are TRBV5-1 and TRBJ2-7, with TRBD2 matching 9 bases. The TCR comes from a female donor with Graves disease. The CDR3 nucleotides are TGCGCCAGCAGCCAGGGGGTAGCGGGAGAGTCCGAGCAGTACTTC. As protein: CASSQGVAGESEQYF. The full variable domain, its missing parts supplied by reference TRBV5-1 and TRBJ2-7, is KAGVTQTPRYLIKTRGQQVTLSCSPISGHRSVSWYQQTPGQGLQFLFEYFSETQRNKGNFPGRFSGRQFSNSRSEMNVSTLELGDSALYLCASSQGVAGESEQYFGPGTRLTVT.